The subject of this entry is one T cell receptor beta chain. Its antigen is as yet unknown. TCRdb's table, derived via immunoSEQ multiplex PCR, lists solely in-frame clones and lacks some. The sample lists some 80,000 clones; around four fifths were seen once. This CDR3 comprises 14 residues. With V trimmed by 6 bases and J by 7 bases, 6 bases remained unmatched. In germline, CDR1 is SGHNT, CDR2 YYREEE (reference sequence). This sample is part of a study of T cell clones after liver transplantation. About the research overall: In this trial, immunosuppression withdrawal was attempted within 2 years of liver transplant. HCV positivity affected three of eight recipients; the rest lacked autoimmune or viral indications.

Regarding the study as a whole: In most of the 8 subjects, circulating graft-donor-reactive CD4 TCRbeta sequences fell significantly after transplant.

The clonotype comes from a human patient who received a liver transplant. A subset of T cells may come from the graft donor. The chain couples TRBV5-4 to TRBJ2-2, with TRBD2 identical over 10 bases. This specimen consisted of CD4+ T cells from blood, obtained roughly 3.5 years after liver transplant. The CDR3 DNA sequence: TGTGCCAGCAACCTAGCGGGAGCGGTCGGGGAGCTGTTTTTT. It encodes CASNLAGAVGELFF.